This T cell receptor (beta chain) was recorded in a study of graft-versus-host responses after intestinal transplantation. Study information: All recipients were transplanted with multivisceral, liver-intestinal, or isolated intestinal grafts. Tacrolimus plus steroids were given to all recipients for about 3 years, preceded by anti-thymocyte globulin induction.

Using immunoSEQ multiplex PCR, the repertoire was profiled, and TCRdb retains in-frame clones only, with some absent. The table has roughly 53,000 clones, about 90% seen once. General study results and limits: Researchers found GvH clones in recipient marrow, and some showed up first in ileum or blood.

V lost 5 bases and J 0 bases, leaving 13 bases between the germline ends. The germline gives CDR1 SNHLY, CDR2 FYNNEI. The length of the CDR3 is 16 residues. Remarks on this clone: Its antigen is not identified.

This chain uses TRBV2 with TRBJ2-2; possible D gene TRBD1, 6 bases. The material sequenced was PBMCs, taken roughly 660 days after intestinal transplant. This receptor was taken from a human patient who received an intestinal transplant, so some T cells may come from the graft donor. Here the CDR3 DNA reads TGTGCCAGCAGTCCCCGGACAGACACGAACACCGGGGAGCTGTTTTTT. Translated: CASSPRTDTNTGELFF.